The rows below give T cell receptor beta chains drawn from one sample of a study of shared clonotypes between healthy human individuals. TCRdb keeps only in-frame clones here, not all; method: immunoSEQ multiplex PCR. The sample lists 2 million to 3 million clones; around 90% were seen once. The sequencing sample was made of naive CD4+ T cells sorted from blood. These receptor sequences come from a man younger than 35 in good health. Each CDR3 is given with its conserved first and last residue. The D gene is left open where the match is weak. Part of the rows lack a size; the others show once, few, many or a class for expanded clones.

V gene: TRBV19
clone size: NA
J gene: TRBJ1-1
D gene: TRBD1
CDR3 protein: CASSIEGQGRTEAFF
CDR3 DNA: TGTGCCAGTAGTATAGAGGGACAGGGCAGAACTGAAGCTTTCTTT

V gene: TRBV27
clone size: NA
J gene: TRBJ2-5
D gene: NA
CDR3 protein: CASSPYSGIQETQYF
CDR3 DNA: TGTGCCAGCAGTCCCTACTCAGGGATTCAAGAGACCCAGTACTTC

V gene: TRBV19
clone size: NA
J gene: TRBJ1-4
D gene: TRBD1
CDR3 protein: CASSAPGQGEKLFF
CDR3 DNA: TGTGCCAGTAGTGCACCGGGACAGGGGGAAAAACTGTTTTTT

V gene: TRBV5-1
clone size: NA
J gene: TRBJ2-4
D gene: TRBD2
CDR3 protein: CASSSGTSGILAKNIQYF
CDR3 DNA: TGCGCCAGCAGCTCCGGGACTAGCGGGATTCTAGCCAAAAACATTCAGTACTTC

V gene: TRBV5-1
clone size: NA
J gene: TRBJ2-6
D gene: NA
CDR3 protein: CASGGGGGANVLTF
CDR3 DNA: TGCGCCAGCGGAGGGGGAGGTGGGGCCAACGTCCTGACTTTC

V gene: TRBV30
clone size: few
J gene: TRBJ1-5
D gene: NA
CDR3 protein: CAWSARRGLQPQHF
CDR3 DNA: TGTGCCTGGAGTGCGCGGAGAGGGCTCCAGCCCCAGCATTTT

V gene: TRBV5-6
clone size: once
J gene: TRBJ1-1
D gene: NA
CDR3 protein: CASSPLVGRSTEAFF
CDR3 DNA: TGTGCCAGCAGCCCCCTGGTAGGCCGGAGCACTGAAGCTTTCTTT

V gene: TRBV27
clone size: once
J gene: TRBJ2-1
D gene: TRBD2
CDR3 protein: CASSSTGLAGDNEQFF
CDR3 DNA: TGTGCCAGCAGTTCCACAGGACTAGCGGGAGACAATGAGCAGTTCTTC

V gene: TRBV9
clone size: NA
J gene: TRBJ1-5
D gene: NA
CDR3 protein: CASSASSNQPQHF
CDR3 DNA: TGTGCCAGCAGCGCATCGAGCAATCAGCCCCAGCATTTT

V gene: TRBV7-9
clone size: NA
J gene: TRBJ1-2
D gene: NA
CDR3 protein: CASSSIEWGRENYGYTF
CDR3 DNA: TGTGCCAGCAGCTCAATAGAGTGGGGTAGGGAGAACTATGGCTACACCTTC

V gene: TRBV6-1
clone size: NA
J gene: TRBJ2-7
D gene: TRBD2
CDR3 protein: CASSEYSSGPGRYF
CDR3 DNA: TGTGCCAGCAGTGAATATAGTAGCGGGCCTGGCCGATACTTC

V gene: TRBV6-5
clone size: NA
J gene: TRBJ2-1
D gene: NA
CDR3 protein: CASTSITNNEQFF
CDR3 DNA: TGTGCCAGCACCAGCATAACCAACAATGAGCAGTTCTTC

V gene: TRBV10-3
clone size: NA
J gene: TRBJ2-1
D gene: NA
CDR3 protein: CASKEGLSSYNEQFF
CDR3 DNA: TGTGCCAGCAAGGAGGGGCTCAGCTCCTACAATGAGCAGTTCTTC

V gene: TRBV27
clone size: NA
J gene: TRBJ2-2
D gene: NA
CDR3 protein: CASSPRQFTGELFF
CDR3 DNA: TGTGCCAGCAGTCCCCGACAGTTCACCGGGGAGCTGTTTTTT

V gene: TRBV13
clone size: NA
J gene: TRBJ1-2
D gene: NA
CDR3 protein: CASSLRPGDGYTF
CDR3 DNA: TGTGCCAGCAGCTTGCGACCTGGAGATGGCTACACCTTC

V gene: TRBV30
clone size: NA
J gene: TRBJ2-4
D gene: NA
CDR3 protein: CAWSAKGGGDIQYF
CDR3 DNA: TGTGCCTGGAGTGCGAAGGGGGGTGGGGACATTCAGTACTTC

V gene: TRBV7-3
clone size: NA
J gene: TRBJ2-2
D gene: TRBD2
CDR3 protein: CASSSSGGNTGELFF
CDR3 DNA: TGTGCCAGCAGCTCTAGCGGGGGGAACACCGGGGAGCTGTTTTTT

V gene: TRBV6-6
clone size: once
J gene: TRBJ2-3
D gene: NA
CDR3 protein: CASSFGRSTDTQYF
CDR3 DNA: TGTGCCAGCAGTTTCGGCCGTAGCACAGATACGCAGTATTTT

V gene: TRBV5-1
clone size: NA
J gene: TRBJ1-2
D gene: NA
CDR3 protein: CASSLGAGKKHDGYTF
CDR3 DNA: TGCGCCAGCAGCTTGGGAGCAGGGAAGAAGCACGATGGCTACACCTTC

V gene: TRBV6-5
clone size: NA
J gene: TRBJ2-5
D gene: TRBD2
CDR3 protein: CASSYSGGLAQYF
CDR3 DNA: TGTGCCAGCAGTTACTCCGGGGGGTTGGCCCAGTACTTC

V gene: TRBV18
clone size: NA
J gene: TRBJ2-7
D gene: TRBD2
CDR3 protein: CASSPREGRGRFFDEQYF
CDR3 DNA: TGTGCCAGCTCACCACGGGAGGGTCGGGGCCGATTTTTCGACGAGCAGTACTTC

V gene: TRBV11-3
clone size: NA
J gene: TRBJ2-7
D gene: NA
CDR3 protein: CASSLEADSYEQYF
CDR3 DNA: TGTGCCAGCAGCTTAGAGGCAGACTCCTACGAGCAGTACTTC

V gene: TRBV10-1
clone size: NA
J gene: TRBJ2-3
D gene: TRBD2
CDR3 protein: CASIRQREPRTDTQYF
CDR3 DNA: TGCGCCAGCATCAGACAGCGGGAGCCCCGCACAGATACGCAGTATTTT

V gene: TRBV6-5
clone size: NA
J gene: TRBJ2-5
D gene: NA
CDR3 protein: CASSYGASTQETQYF
CDR3 DNA: TGTGCCAGCAGTTACGGTGCTTCCACTCAAGAGACCCAGTACTTC

V gene: TRBV6-5
clone size: NA
J gene: TRBJ1-1
D gene: NA
CDR3 protein: CAAGAFRAFF
CDR3 DNA: TGTGCCGCCGGTGCGTTTAGGGCTTTCTTT

V gene: TRBV11-2
clone size: NA
J gene: TRBJ2-7
D gene: NA
CDR3 protein: CASSYLGAEYEQYF
CDR3 DNA: TGTGCCAGCAGCTATCTAGGGGCCGAGTACGAGCAGTACTTC

V gene: TRBV30
clone size: NA
J gene: TRBJ2-3
D gene: NA
CDR3 protein: CAWSATEMDTQYF
CDR3 DNA: TGTGCCTGGAGTGCGACAGAAATGGATACGCAGTATTTT

V gene: TRBV18
clone size: few
J gene: TRBJ1-1
D gene: NA
CDR3 protein: CASSPNQVNTEAFF
CDR3 DNA: TGTGCCAGCTCACCAAACCAGGTTAACACTGAAGCTTTCTTT

V gene: TRBV30
clone size: NA
J gene: TRBJ1-2
D gene: NA
CDR3 protein: CAWSVPGRANYGYTF
CDR3 DNA: TGTGCCTGGAGTGTACCTGGCAGGGCTAACTATGGCTACACCTTC

V gene: TRBV30
clone size: NA
J gene: TRBJ1-5
D gene: NA
CDR3 protein: CAWSNTKSSNQPQHF
CDR3 DNA: TGTGCCTGGAGCAACACAAAGTCTAGCAATCAGCCCCAGCATTTT

V gene: TRBV13
clone size: NA
J gene: TRBJ1-1
D gene: NA
CDR3 protein: CASSLLVNTEAFF
CDR3 DNA: TGTGCCAGCAGCTTATTGGTGAACACTGAAGCTTTCTTT

V gene: TRBV4-1
clone size: NA
J gene: TRBJ2-7
D gene: TRBD1
CDR3 protein: CASSLHFQGAFGEQYF
CDR3 DNA: TGCGCCAGCAGCCTTCACTTTCAGGGGGCCTTTGGCGAGCAGTACTTC

V gene: TRBV19
clone size: once
J gene: TRBJ1-2
D gene: NA
CDR3 protein: CASSSSYGYTF
CDR3 DNA: TGTGCCAGTTCCTCCTCCTATGGCTACACCTTC

V gene: TRBV2
clone size: NA
J gene: TRBJ1-5
D gene: NA
CDR3 protein: CASNLGRGSNQPQHF
CDR3 DNA: TGTGCCAGCAACCTCGGACGGGGCAGCAATCAGCCCCAGCATTTT

V gene: TRBV30
clone size: NA
J gene: TRBJ1-1
D gene: NA
CDR3 protein: CAIRGRGYTEAFF
CDR3 DNA: TGTGCCATCCGAGGCAGGGGTTACACTGAAGCTTTCTTT

V gene: TRBV2
clone size: NA
J gene: TRBJ2-5
D gene: NA
CDR3 protein: CASSGQQETQYF
CDR3 DNA: TGTGCCAGCAGCGGACAGCAAGAGACCCAGTACTTC

V gene: TRBV5-1
clone size: NA
J gene: TRBJ2-5
D gene: NA
CDR3 protein: CASSLGGDGETQYF
CDR3 DNA: TGCGCCAGCAGCTTGGGCGGGGACGGAGAGACCCAGTACTTC

V gene: TRBV29-1
clone size: NA
J gene: TRBJ2-7
D gene: NA
CDR3 protein: CSVVERGYEQYF
CDR3 DNA: TGCAGCGTTGTGGAAAGGGGCTACGAGCAGTACTTC

V gene: TRBV5-1
clone size: NA
J gene: TRBJ2-1
D gene: NA
CDR3 protein: CASSSSLRDEQFF
CDR3 DNA: TGCGCCAGCAGTTCTTCATTGCGCGATGAGCAGTTCTTC

V gene: TRBV18
clone size: NA
J gene: TRBJ1-6
D gene: TRBD1
CDR3 protein: CASSRRQGDNSPLHF
CDR3 DNA: TGTGCCAGCTCACGCCGACAGGGGGATAATTCACCCCTCCACTTT

V gene: TRBV11-2
clone size: NA
J gene: TRBJ2-1
D gene: NA
CDR3 protein: CASSLGGGSSYNEQFF
CDR3 DNA: TGTGCCAGCAGCTTAGGTGGGGGCAGCTCCTACAATGAGCAGTTCTTC

V gene: TRBV28
clone size: NA
J gene: TRBJ1-2
D gene: TRBD1
CDR3 protein: CASSFPLPGGRGYTF
CDR3 DNA: TGTGCCAGCAGTTTCCCTCTGCCAGGGGGCAGGGGCTACACCTTC

V gene: TRBV5-1
clone size: NA
J gene: TRBJ2-1
D gene: TRBD2
CDR3 protein: CASSSGTSGGYEQFF
CDR3 DNA: TGCGCCAGCAGCTCCGGGACTAGCGGGGGCTATGAGCAGTTCTTC

V gene: TRBV5-1
clone size: NA
J gene: TRBJ2-7
D gene: TRBD2
CDR3 protein: CASSLSGSGYEQYF
CDR3 DNA: TGCGCCAGCAGCTTGAGCGGGAGTGGCTACGAGCAGTACTTC

V gene: TRBV2
clone size: once
J gene: TRBJ2-2
D gene: NA
CDR3 protein: CASSVGVNTGELFF
CDR3 DNA: TGTGCCAGCAGTGTTGGGGTGAACACCGGGGAGCTGTTTTTT

V gene: TRBV11-2
clone size: NA
J gene: TRBJ1-2
D gene: NA
CDR3 protein: CASSVQGAYGYTF
CDR3 DNA: TGTGCCAGCAGCGTACAGGGCGCCTATGGCTACACCTTC

V gene: TRBV2
clone size: NA
J gene: TRBJ2-7
D gene: NA
CDR3 protein: CASSEARRGSHEQYF
CDR3 DNA: TGTGCCAGCAGTGAAGCCAGGAGAGGGTCCCACGAGCAGTACTTC

V gene: TRBV29-1
clone size: NA
J gene: TRBJ2-3
D gene: NA
CDR3 protein: CSVEKRTQYF
CDR3 DNA: TGCAGCGTTGAGAAGCGTACGCAGTATTTT

V gene: TRBV6-1
clone size: NA
J gene: TRBJ1-4
D gene: NA
CDR3 protein: CASSLIGTTMWKLFF
CDR3 DNA: TGTGCCAGCAGTCTGATCGGGACAACTATGTGGAAACTGTTTTTT

V gene: TRBV5-5
clone size: NA
J gene: TRBJ1-6
D gene: NA
CDR3 protein: CASSPEGAGRSPLHF
CDR3 DNA: TGTGCCAGCAGCCCGGAAGGGGCAGGCCGGTCACCCCTCCACTTT

V gene: TRBV2
clone size: NA
J gene: TRBJ1-5
D gene: NA
CDR3 protein: CASKEGKNQPQHF
CDR3 DNA: TGTGCCAGCAAGGAGGGGAAGAATCAGCCCCAGCATTTT

V gene: TRBV11-2
clone size: NA
J gene: TRBJ2-7
D gene: NA
CDR3 protein: CASSRIRELPYEQYF
CDR3 DNA: TGTGCCAGCAGCCGAATTCGGGAATTACCCTACGAGCAGTACTTC

V gene: TRBV5-1
clone size: NA
J gene: TRBJ2-7
D gene: TRBD1
CDR3 protein: CASSLRQGPYEQYF
CDR3 DNA: TGCGCCAGCAGCTTACGACAGGGACCCTACGAGCAGTACTTC

V gene: TRBV6-5
clone size: NA
J gene: TRBJ2-6
D gene: NA
CDR3 protein: CASRVGSGANVLTF
CDR3 DNA: TGTGCCAGCAGAGTGGGATCTGGGGCCAACGTCCTGACTTTC

V gene: TRBV7-2
clone size: NA
J gene: TRBJ1-1
D gene: NA
CDR3 protein: CASSFFPGAITFF
CDR3 DNA: TGTGCCAGCAGCTTCTTCCCCGGGGCTATAACTTTCTTT

V gene: TRBV5-4
clone size: NA
J gene: TRBJ1-2
D gene: NA
CDR3 protein: CASSLGGSPINYGYTF
CDR3 DNA: TGTGCCAGCAGCTTGGGTGGGTCTCCCATTAACTATGGCTACACCTTC

V gene: TRBV15
clone size: NA
J gene: TRBJ1-5
D gene: NA
CDR3 protein: CATTNRSRVRNQPQHF
CDR3 DNA: TGTGCCACCACCAACCGGTCCAGGGTTCGCAATCAGCCCCAGCATTTT